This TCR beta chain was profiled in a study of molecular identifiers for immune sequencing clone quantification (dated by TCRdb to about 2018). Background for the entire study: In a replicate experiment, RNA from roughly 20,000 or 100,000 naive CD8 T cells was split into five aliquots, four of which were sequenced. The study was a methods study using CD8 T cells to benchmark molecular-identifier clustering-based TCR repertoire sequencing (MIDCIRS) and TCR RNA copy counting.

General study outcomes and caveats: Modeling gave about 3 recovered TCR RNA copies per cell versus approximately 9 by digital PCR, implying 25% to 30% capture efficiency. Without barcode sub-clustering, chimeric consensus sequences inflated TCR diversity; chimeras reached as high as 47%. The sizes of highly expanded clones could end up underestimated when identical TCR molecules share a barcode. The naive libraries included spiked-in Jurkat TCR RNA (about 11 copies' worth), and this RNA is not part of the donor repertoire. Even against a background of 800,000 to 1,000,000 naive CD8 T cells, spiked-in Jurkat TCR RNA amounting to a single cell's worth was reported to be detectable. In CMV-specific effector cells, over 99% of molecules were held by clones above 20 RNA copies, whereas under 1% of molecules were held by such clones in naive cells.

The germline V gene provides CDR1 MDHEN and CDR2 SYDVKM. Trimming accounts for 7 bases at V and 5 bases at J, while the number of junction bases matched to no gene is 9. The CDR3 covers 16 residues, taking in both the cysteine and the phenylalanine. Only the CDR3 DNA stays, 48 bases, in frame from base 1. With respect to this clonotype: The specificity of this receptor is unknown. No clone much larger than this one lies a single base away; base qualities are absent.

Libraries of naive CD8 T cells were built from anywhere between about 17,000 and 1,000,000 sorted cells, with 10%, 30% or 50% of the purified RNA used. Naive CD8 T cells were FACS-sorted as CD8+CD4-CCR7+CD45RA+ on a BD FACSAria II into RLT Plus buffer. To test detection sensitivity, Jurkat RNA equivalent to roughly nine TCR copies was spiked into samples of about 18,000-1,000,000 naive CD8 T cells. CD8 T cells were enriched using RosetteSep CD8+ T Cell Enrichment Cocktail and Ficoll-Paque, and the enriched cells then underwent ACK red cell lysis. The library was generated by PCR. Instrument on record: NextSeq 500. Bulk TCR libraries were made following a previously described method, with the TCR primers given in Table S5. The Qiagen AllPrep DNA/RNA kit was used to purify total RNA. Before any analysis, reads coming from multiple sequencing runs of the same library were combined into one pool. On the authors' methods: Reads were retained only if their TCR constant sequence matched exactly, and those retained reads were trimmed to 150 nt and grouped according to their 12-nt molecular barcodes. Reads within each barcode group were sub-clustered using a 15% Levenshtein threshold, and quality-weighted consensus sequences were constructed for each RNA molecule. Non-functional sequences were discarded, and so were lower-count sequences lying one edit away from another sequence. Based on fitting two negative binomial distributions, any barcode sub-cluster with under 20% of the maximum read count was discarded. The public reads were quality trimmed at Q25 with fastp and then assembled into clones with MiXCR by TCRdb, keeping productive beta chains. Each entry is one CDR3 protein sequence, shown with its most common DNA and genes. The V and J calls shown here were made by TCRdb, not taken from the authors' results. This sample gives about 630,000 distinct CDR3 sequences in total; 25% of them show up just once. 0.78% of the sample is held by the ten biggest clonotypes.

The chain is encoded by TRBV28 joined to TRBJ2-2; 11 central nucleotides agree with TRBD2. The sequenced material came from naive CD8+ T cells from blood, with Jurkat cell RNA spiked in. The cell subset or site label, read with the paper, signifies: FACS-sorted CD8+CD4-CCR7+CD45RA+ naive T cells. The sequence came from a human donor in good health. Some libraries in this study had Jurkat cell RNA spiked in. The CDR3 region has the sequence CASKLAGGGKTGELFF. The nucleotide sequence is TGTGCCAGCAAGCTAGCGGGAGGTGGGAAAACCGGGGAGCTGTTTTTT.